The 24 T cell receptor beta chains given below trace back to one sample, sequenced in a study of shared clonotypes between healthy human individuals. Method: immunoSEQ multiplex PCR; TCRdb's copy keeps in-frame clones and lacks some. The repertoire includes roughly 2.6 million clones, around nine tenths of them detected once, and 0.13% to 0.15% sits in the top ten. Specimen: naive CD4+ T cells sorted from blood. Specified subset: CD45RA+ positively selected. The receptors shown here come from a man aged 18 to 35 in good health.

This rearrangement joins TRBV18 to TRBJ2-3; either TRBD1 or TRBD2 may supply D (6 bases each). The CDR3 consists of 14 residues. The germline V gene has CDR1 KGHSH and CDR2 LQKENI. Trimming removed 1 base from V and 4 bases from J, with 9 bases in between. The CDR3 loop reads CASSPQGGSDTQYF. CDR3 nucleotides: TGTGCCAGCTCACCACAGGGGGGATCAGATACGCAGTATTTT.

The chain combines TRBV6-5 with TRBJ2-2; tentatively, D is TRBD1 (6 bases). Germline V CDR1 and CDR2: MNHEY, SVGAGI. V was clipped by 0 bases and J by 4 bases, with 12 bases between them. This CDR3 is 16 amino acids long. This CDR3 reads CASSYSSEGGTGELFF. As DNA, the CDR3 is TGTGCCAGCAGTTACTCATCGGAAGGGGGCACCGGGGAGCTGTTTTTT.

The chain combines TRBV15 with TRBJ1-5; 8 bases align to TRBD1. Germline CDR1 LNHNV, CDR2 YYDKDF (reference sequence). J was trimmed by 0 bases and V by 8 bases; bases with no gene match: 3. The CDR3 contains 14 residues. The CDR3: CATAGGDSNQPQHF. The CDR3 bases are TGTGCCACCGCAGGGGGCGATAGCAATCAGCCCCAGCATTTT.

CDR3 sequence: CASSQGLSSYNEQFF. The CDR3 DNA sequence: TGCGCCAGCAGCCAAGGGCTGAGCTCCTACAATGAGCAGTTCTTC. The chain has TRBV4-3 and TRBJ2-1; D unresolved. This CDR3 has 15 amino acids. Germline CDR1 LGHNA, CDR2 YSLEER. V was cut by 1 base and J by 0 bases, with 7 bases left in between.

This sequence joins TRBV5-4 and TRBJ1-1, with no clear D. The CDR3 loop spans 14 amino acids. Germline CDR1 SGHNT, CDR2 YYREEE (reference sequence). Trimming shortened V by 0 bases and J by 2 bases, and 8 bases separated the two germline ends. The CDR3 region has the DNA TGTGCCAGCAGCTTGGAAAGCTCTAACACTGAAGCTTTCTTT. Translation: CASSLESSNTEAFF.

This clone was observed a few times. This chain links TRBV6-1 with TRBJ1-1; 9 nucleotides line up with TRBD1. Per the germline V gene, CDR1 is MNHNS and CDR2 is SASEGT. CDR3 length: 15 amino acids. V trimming: 5 bases; J trimming: 0 bases; junction bases outside the gene matches: 4. The CDR3 protein is CASSPGQGMNTEAFF. CDR3 coding DNA: TGTGCCAGCAGTCCGGGACAGGGAATGAACACTGAAGCTTTCTTT.

In regard to this clone: Other DNA sequences in this specimen translate into the identical CDR3. The genes are TRBV10-2 and TRBJ2-7; no firm D call. This CDR3 region has 12 residues. Trimming took 3 bases from V and 3 from J, leaving 6 bases between them. Germline values: CDR1 WSHSY, CDR2 SAAADI. The CDR3 here is CASSDGSYEQYF. The CDR3 bases are TGCGCCAGCAGTGATGGCAGCTACGAGCAGTACTTC.

V gene TRBV9 combines with J gene TRBJ2-7; 10 positions match TRBD2. The trim removed 4 bases at V and 2 bases at J, leaving 6 bases unmatched. CDR1 and CDR2 from the germline V gene are SGDLS and YYNGEE. CDR3 length equals 15 residues. The CDR3 coding sequence is TGTGCCAGCAGCCCAGGACTAGCGGACGCCTACGAGCAGTACTTC. Protein sequence: CASSPGLADAYEQYF.

This clone appeared a single time. The chain is built from TRBV30 and TRBJ2-7; perhaps D is TRBD1 or TRBD2 (7 bases each). Trimming shortened V by 5 bases and J by 7 bases, and 18 bases separated the two germline ends. There are 13 residues in the CDR3. Germline lookup yields CDR1 GTSNPN and CDR2 SVGIG (reference sequence). The CDR3 DNA follows: TGTGCCTGGGTGAGCCAGGGGGGGTTAGAGCAGTACTTC. Protein product: CAWVSQGGLEQYF.

J is TRBJ2-7 and V is TRBV28; no clear D. This CDR3 spans 15 amino acids. Germline V gene sequence: CDR1 MDHEN, CDR2 SYDVKM. V dropped 6 bases and J dropped 1 base, with 16 bases sitting between them. CDR3 coding DNA: TGTGCCAGCAGCCGAGAACCCAGACTGTCCTACGAGCAGTACTTC. Its protein product is CASSREPRLSYEQYF.

This clone was counted between two and nine times. The chain recombines TRBV13 with TRBJ1-3; D gene uncertain. CDR3 size: 14 residues. V was trimmed by 0 bases and J by 2 bases, leaving 5 bases between them. Germline loops: CDR1 PRHDT, CDR2 FYEKMQ (reference sequence). The chain's CDR3 is CASSLGETGNTIYF. The CDR3 DNA follows: TGTGCCAGCAGCTTAGGAGAGACTGGAAACACCATATATTTT.

The CDR3 reads CASSQRGRANYGYTF. The CDR3 DNA sequence: TGCGCCAGCAGCCAGAGGGGCAGGGCTAACTATGGCTACACCTTC. The chain recombines TRBV4-3 with TRBJ1-2; D is possibly TRBD1 (5 bases). The length of the CDR3 is 15 residues. Per germline, CDR1 LGHNA and CDR2 YSLEER. Trimming took 3 bases from V and 0 from J, leaving 11 bases between them.

As for this clone: Other nucleotide sequences from this sample produce the same CDR3. This chain's CDR3 is CASSSQGGGTEAFF. CDR3 sequence (DNA): TGTGCCAGCAGTTCTCAGGGGGGAGGCACTGAAGCTTTCTTT. This chain joins TRBV6-5 and TRBJ1-1; 7 bases match TRBD1. Unmatched junction bases numbered 6, after V lost 4 bases and J lost 4 bases. Per germline, CDR1 MNHEY and CDR2 SVGAGI. CDR3 length: 14 amino acids.

This chain joins TRBV5-4 and TRBJ2-1; perhaps TRBD1 as D (6 bases). Trimming took off 4 bases at V and 5 bases at J, with 16 bases between the two ends. The CDR3 is made up of 15 amino acids. CDR1 is SGHNT and CDR2 is YYREEE in the germline V gene (reference sequence). CDR3: CASSPPRGLDNEQFF. Written as DNA, the CDR3 is TGTGCCAGCAGCCCACCCAGGGGTTTGGACAATGAGCAGTTCTTC. The variable domain in full, completed from reference TRBV5-4 and TRBJ2-1, reads ETGVTQSPTHLIKTRGQQVTLRCSSQSGHNTVSWYQQALGQGPQFIFQYYREEENGRGNFPPRFSGLQFPNYSSELNVNALELDDSALYLCASSPPRGLDNEQFFGPGTRLTVL.

The CDR3 DNA reads as TGTGCCAGCAACAGCGGGGGTTCCTACGAGCAGTACTTC. Translated, it gives CASNSGGSYEQYF. The chain has TRBV6-5 and TRBJ2-7; 8 nucleotides agree with TRBD2. The CDR3 spans 13 residues. Per the germline V gene, CDR1 is MNHEY and CDR2 is SVGAGI. V lost 7 bases, J lost 1 base, and 3 bases stayed unmatched.

This sequence joins TRBV14 and TRBJ2-1; D perhaps matches TRBD1 (6 bases). The CDR3 loop spans 16 amino acids. Per germline, CDR1 SGHDN and CDR2 FVKESK. Trimming removed 0 bases at V and 4 bases at J, with 13 bases between. Here the CDR3 reads CASSQDWSDRYNEQFF. The CDR3 DNA reads TGTGCCAGCAGCCAAGATTGGTCGGACAGATACAATGAGCAGTTCTTC. Full variable domain (outside the CDR3, taken from reference TRBV14 and TRBJ2-1): EAGVTQFPSHSVIEKGQTVTLRCDPISGHDNLYWYRRVMGKEIKFLLHFVKESKQDESGMPNNRFLAERTGGTYSTLKVQPAELEDSGVYFCASSQDWSDRYNEQFFGPGTRLTVL.

This chain joins TRBV7-9 and TRBJ2-1; D unclear. Trimming removed 6 bases from V and 3 bases from J, with 6 bases in between. The CDR3 runs to 12 residues. Germline V gene lookup returns CDR1 SEHNR and CDR2 FQNEAQ (reference sequence). The DNA of the CDR3 is TGTGCCAGCAGAGGGCACTACAATGAGCAGTTCTTC. Its protein is CASRGHYNEQFF.

The chain is built from TRBV27 and TRBJ1-6; the D is unclear. Germline values: CDR1 MNHEY, CDR2 SMNVEV (reference sequence). Between the trimmed V and J ends, which lost 3 bases and 2 bases, there was a span of 8 bases. The CDR3 sequence is 15 residues long. For the CDR3, the DNA is TGTGCCAGCAGTTTTGGGCGGACCTATAATTCACCCCTCCACTTT. As protein: CASSFGRTYNSPLHF.

The chain joins TRBV7-2 to TRBJ2-1, with 7 nucleotides matching TRBD1. The V gene's germline CDR1 is SGHTA and CDR2 FQGNSA. J lost 4 bases, V lost 5 bases, and 8 bases had no gene match. The CDR3 length is 15 residues. The CDR3 DNA reads TGTGCCAGCAGCCCACAGGGGCCAGGGTACAATGAGCAGTTCTTC. Translation: CASSPQGPGYNEQFF.

The chain links TRBV7-2 to TRBJ2-3, with a tentative D call TRBD2 (6 bases). CDR3 length equals 16 residues. V was trimmed by 5 bases and J by 7 bases, leaving 22 bases between them. Germline-derived CDR1 and CDR2 are SGHTA and FQGNSA. CDR3 nucleotides: TGTGCCAGCAGCCAAGGAGTCGGGGGACCCGGGAATACGCAGTATTTT. As protein: CASSQGVGGPGNTQYF.

The V and J genes are TRBV7-2 and TRBJ1-5; D is ambiguous. CDR1 and CDR2 (germline): SGHTA, FQGNSA. This CDR3 region has 14 residues. Trimming pared 3 bases from V and 3 bases from J, leaving 9 bases between. The CDR3, as DNA: TGTGCCAGCAGCTTCCAAGGCTTCAATCAGCCCCAGCATTTT. Its protein product is CASSFQGFNQPQHF.

V is TRBV19 and J is TRBJ1-4; 11 bases are shared with TRBD1. Germline-derived CDR1 and CDR2 are LNHDA and SQIVND (reference sequence). The CDR3 runs 13 residues. The ends lost 10 bases at V and 5 bases at J; junction bases unmatched: 3. The CDR3 region is CATRDRGNEKLFF. The CDR3 region has the DNA TGTGCCACCCGGGACAGGGGGAATGAAAAACTGTTTTTT.

Concerning this clone: This specimen includes other DNA sequences encoding the same CDR3. The chain uses TRBV7-2 and TRBJ1-2, with D unresolved. V shed 1 base and J shed 2 bases, with 5 bases lying between them. Germline CDR1 SGHTA, CDR2 FQGNSA. The CDR3 has 13 residues. The DNA for the CDR3 is TGTGCCAGCAGCTTAGGACTCAACTATGGCTACACCTTC. The encoded protein is CASSLGLNYGYTF.

The chain links TRBV11-2 to TRBJ1-1; no reliable D call. The CDR3 sequence is 15 residues long. V lost 7 bases and J 2 bases, leaving 17 bases between the germline ends. Germline lookup yields CDR1 SGHAT and CDR2 FQNNGV. The CDR3: CASTWAAATNTEAFF. CDR3 in DNA: TGTGCCAGCACCTGGGCGGCAGCTACCAACACTGAAGCTTTCTTT.